The 10 T cell receptor beta chains given below trace back to one sample, sequenced in a study of blood T cell repertoires in COVID-19 (dated by TCRdb to the early 2020s). Library preparation used the immunoSEQ multiplex PCR assay. The immuneACCESS repertoire file appears here via TCRdb, limited to in-frame rearrangements. These files lack a portion of the clones; in checked studies, under half of the deficit traces to unresolved V genes, and the cause of the others is not known. The sample table shows 250,000 to 300,000 clones, and 86% are seen once. Approximately 4% of the sample is taken by the ten largest. Sequencing used peripheral blood. These receptors all come from a man aged 18 to 29 with active or convalescent COVID-19.

The rearrangement uses TRBV29-1 and TRBJ2-3; D might be TRBD2 (6 bases). Germline loops: CDR1 SQVTM, CDR2 ANQGSEA. CDR3 length equals 13 residues. Trimming shortened V by 6 bases and J by 2 bases, and 12 bases separated the two germline ends. The chain's CDR3 is CSVVAVNTDTQYF. Written as DNA, the CDR3 is TGCAGCGTGGTAGCGGTGAACACAGATACGCAGTATTTT.

The CDR3 nucleotides read TGCAGCGTTGAAGATGGGGACAGGGACACCTACGAGCAGTACTTC. Encoded protein: CSVEDGDRDTYEQYF. The chain recombines TRBV29-1 with TRBJ2-7; 9 bases line up with TRBD1. Germline-derived CDR1 and CDR2 are SQVTM and ANQGSEA. The J segment lost 2 bases and the V segment lost 0 bases, leaving 5 bases of the junction unmatched. The CDR3 has 15 residues.

The chain is built from TRBV27 and TRBJ1-5; 7 positions match TRBD1. CDR1 is MNHEY, CDR2 SMNVEV, per germline (reference sequence). V lost 9 bases to trimming and J lost 2 bases; unmatched junction nucleotides: 10. The CDR3 consists of 15 residues. This CDR3 reads CASARQGGGNQPQHF. In DNA form, the CDR3 reads TGTGCCAGTGCTAGACAGGGAGGCGGCAATCAGCCCCAGCATTTT.

CDR3 in amino acids: CASSLRQGPQETQYF. CDR3 nucleotide sequence: TGTGCCAGCAGCTTAAGACAGGGCCCGCAAGAGACCCAGTACTTC. J is TRBJ2-5 and V is TRBV7-7; 7 bases match TRBD1. CDR3 length: 15 residues. V was clipped by 2 bases and J by 2 bases; unmatched bases: 5. CDR1 SSHAT and CDR2 FNYEAQ come from the germline V gene (reference sequence).

This clone has only one observation. The CDR3 region has the DNA TGTGCCAGCAGTTACTGGGACAGGGATGAGACCCAGTACTTC. It specifies CASSYWDRDETQYF. The V gene is TRBV6-5, the J gene TRBJ2-5; 9 bases align to TRBD1. J lost 5 bases, V lost 1 base, and 2 bases had no gene match. This CDR3 contains 14 residues. The germline gives CDR1 MNHEY, CDR2 SVGAGI.

The chain couples TRBV3-1 (or the pseudogene TRBV3-2) to TRBJ2-3; no clear D gene. Trimming left V 1 base short and J 4 bases short, with 3 bases between. The CDR3 is 12 amino acids. CDR1 is LGHDT, CDR2 YNNKEL, per germline (reference sequence). Here the CDR3 DNA reads TGTGCCAGCAGCCAAGCGGCAGATACGCAGTATTTT. It yields the protein CASSQAADTQYF.

The chain uses TRBV9 and TRBJ1-2, with D possibly matching TRBD1 (6 bases). The CDR3 loop spans 11 amino acids. Germline V CDR1 and CDR2: SGDLS, YYNGEE. Trimming removed 3 bases at V and 11 bases at J, with 11 bases between. The DNA of the CDR3 is TGTGCCAGCAGCGCTAGAGGGGGTTACACCTTC. Translation: CASSARGGYTF.

J is TRBJ2-2 and V is TRBV7-8, with D possibly TRBD2 on 5 matching bases. There are 15 residues in the CDR3. The V gene's germline CDR1 is SGHVS and CDR2 FQNEAQ. Trimming left V 8 bases short and J 4 bases short, with 17 bases between. The CDR3 reads CASPPGGRGTGELFF. The CDR3 nucleotides read TGTGCCAGCCCCCCTGGTGGGAGAGGCACCGGGGAGCTGTTTTTT.

The genes are TRBV2 and TRBJ2-7, with TRBD1 identical over 8 bases. Trimming cost V 0 bases and J 2 bases; bases outside gene matches: 3. CDR1 is SNHLY, CDR2 FYNNEI, per germline. This CDR3 contains 15 residues. The CDR3 protein is CASSEATGGTYEQYF. CDR3 coding DNA: TGTGCCAGCAGTGAAGCTACAGGGGGAACCTACGAGCAGTACTTC. Full variable domain (remainder filled in from reference TRBV2 and TRBJ2-7): EPEVTQTPSHQVTQMGQEVILRCVPISNHLYFYWYRQILGQKVEFLVSFYNNEISEKSEIFDDQFSVERPDGSNFTLKIRSTKLEDSAMYFCASSEATGGTYEQYFGPGTRLTVT.

The chain links TRBV12-3 or TRBV12-4 to TRBJ2-5; 8 nucleotides line up with TRBD1. Trimming cost V 6 bases and J 3 bases; bases outside gene matches: 3. This CDR3 contains 13 residues. The CDR3 loop reads CASSGQGEETQYF. Here the CDR3 DNA reads TGTGCCAGCAGCGGACAGGGTGAAGAGACCCAGTACTTC.